The rows below give T cell receptor beta chains drawn from one sample of a study of T-cell reconstitution after alpha-beta-depleted transplantation in children. TCRdb passed the PCR reads through MiXCR, listing each CDR3 protein once. This sample has hundreds of thousands of distinct CDR3 sequences, with 13% found just once. The specimen comprised PBMCs, mostly from graft donor cells, sampled 360 days after TCRalphabeta/CD19-depleted stem cell transplant. Receptors originate from a male patient under 18 who had a stem cell transplant for acute myeloid leukemia, so the T cells may come from the graft donor. The CDR3 runs from the conserved cysteine through the conserved F or W.

TRBV28,TRBJ2-3,CASSLWDSRGGDTQYF
TRBV6-2/TRBV6-3,TRBJ2-1,CASSVRPDGRGEQFF
TRBV19,TRBJ2-2,CASSIQGGELFF
TRBV7-9,TRBJ2-4,CASSPPTGTKNIQYF
TRBV6-2/TRBV6-3,TRBJ2-1,CASKSSPGNEQFF
TRBV20-1,TRBJ2-5,CSGRQGSRETQYF
TRBV6-2/TRBV6-3,TRBJ2-3,CASSSREGTDTQYF
TRBV27,TRBJ2-1,CASSLSYPSGRIYNEQFF
TRBV28,TRBJ2-5,CASRRLAGGPEETQYF
TRBV4-3,TRBJ2-5,CASSHRQGPLEETQYF
TRBV7-8,TRBJ2-2,CASSLAHSSLGGELFF
TRBV9,TRBJ2-7,CASSRTGGYYEQYF
TRBV20-1,TRBJ2-7,CSAIGTSGSYEQYF
TRBV5-1,TRBJ2-1,CASSLSTAGSYNEQFF
TRBV27,TRBJ2-1,CASSLNGRSSYNEQFF
TRBV10-3,TRBJ2-7,CAISVSGLAGRDEQYF
TRBV6-2/TRBV6-3,TRBJ2-2,CASSQGPGYTGELFF
TRBV6-5,TRBJ2-7,CASSYGDLEGSYEQYF
TRBV15,TRBJ1-1,CATSRDTKGPKNTEAFF
TRBV12-3/TRBV12-4,TRBJ1-5,CASSYGASNQPQHF
TRBV12-3/TRBV12-4,TRBJ2-7,CASSGFRGRKDEQYF
TRBV9,TRBJ2-3,CASSGGTSHPTDTQYF
TRBV28,TRBJ2-2,CASSLVSGYTGELFF
TRBV28,TRBJ1-1,CASSLGTGGGTFF
TRBV20-1,TRBJ2-5,CSASHPGTGGETQYF
TRBV4-3,TRBJ2-7,CASSQGVDYEQYF
TRBV24-1,TRBJ2-3,CATSDLPTTDTQYF